Below, 22 T cell receptor beta chains from the same sample are listed, as sequenced in a study of blood T cells in healthy people across ages. The authors ran a second PCR of roughly 6 to 12 cycles using a sample-barcoded 5' primer and a J-beta primer mix. TCRdb re-called the 5' RACE reads through MiXCR, storing one row per CDR3 protein. The sample holds about 930,000 distinct CDR3 sequences, approximately 32% seen once. Separately, the same data were catalogued under a study of T cells of mothers and their children.

Sequenced material: blood. The receptor source for this set is a woman aged 40 to 50 in good health.

The sample holds many counts of this clonotype. This chain joins TRBV19 and TRBJ2-1; 7 nucleotides align to TRBD2. CDR3 length: 15 residues. V trimming: 4 bases; J trimming: 0 bases; junction bases outside the gene matches: 3. CDR1 and CDR2 (germline): LNHDA, SQIVND (reference sequence). CDR3 sequence: CASSTTSHSYNEQFF. CDR3 sequence (DNA): TGTGCCAGTAGTACGACTAGCCACTCCTACAATGAGCAGTTCTTC. Looking up the rest from reference TRBV19 and TRBJ2-1 gives the full variable domain: DGGITQSPKYLFRKEGQNVTLSCEQNLNHDAMYWYRQDPGQGLRLIYYSQIVNDFQKGDIAEGYSVSREKKESFPLTVTSAQKNPTAFYLCASSTTSHSYNEQFFGPGTRLTVL.

This clonotype was recorded many times. The rearrangement joins TRBV6-2 or TRBV6-3 to TRBJ2-7, with D hard to call. Trimming left V 6 bases short and J 4 bases short, with 10 bases between. CDR3 length equals 12 residues. In germline, CDR1 is MNHEY, CDR2 SVGEGT. Here the CDR3 reads CASRTDPYEQYF. CDR3 bases: TGTGCCAGCAGGACTGATCCTTACGAGCAGTACTTC.

The chain couples TRBV2 to TRBJ2-7; the D gene is possibly TRBD1 (5 bases). Germline V lookup: CDR1 SNHLY, CDR2 FYNNEI. The CDR3 runs to 12 residues. The germline V and J ends were trimmed by 10 bases and 0 bases, with 10 bases remaining between them. CDR3: CAIEGASYEQYF. The CDR3 nucleotides read TGTGCCATAGAAGGGGCCTCCTACGAGCAGTACTTC.

This clonotype was recorded a few times. This sequence may be a read error, since a much larger clone differs from it by one base. The chain recombines TRBV7-2 with TRBJ1-1; 7 nucleotides align to TRBD1. Trimming at V came to 3 bases and at J to 1 base, leaving 2 bases not matched to a gene. Germline CDR1 reads SGHTA; CDR2 reads FQGNSA. The CDR3 loop spans 14 amino acids. CDR3: CASSFWTGNTEAFF. CDR3 coding DNA: TGTGCCAGCAGCTTTTGGACAGGGAACACTGAAGCTTTCTTT.

This clonotype was detected many times. The V gene is TRBV12-3 or TRBV12-4, the J gene TRBJ1-4; a weak D match, TRBD1 (5 bases). The ends were cut back, 5 bases at V and 5 bases at J, with 15 bases in the middle. CDR3 length: 15 residues. The CDR3 loop reads CASSPGGGSNEKLFF. CDR3 bases: TGTGCCAGCAGTCCTGGGGGAGGGTCAAATGAAAAACTGTTTTTT.

The chain carries TRBV4-2 and TRBJ1-2; D is uncertain. The V gene lost 1 base and the J gene lost 1 base, with 10 bases spanning the gap. The CDR3 consists of 15 residues. From germline, CDR1 is LGHNA and CDR2 YNFKEQ. The CDR3 DNA sequence: TGTGCCAGCAGCCAAGCCTGGACGGATAACTATGGCTACACCTTC. Protein: CASSQAWTDNYGYTF.

This clonotype was observed a few times. V usage is TRBV24-1 and J usage is TRBJ1-6; D is ambiguous. The CDR3 is made up of 10 amino acids. With 11 bases removed from V and 11 bases from J, the gap between germline ends came to 9 bases. Germline lookup yields CDR1 KGHDR and CDR2 SFDVKD. The CDR3 DNA sequence: TGTGCCATAGACCGAGCACCCCTCCACTTT. It is translated as CAIDRAPLHF.

The count of this clonotype is one. The rearrangement links TRBV5-1 to TRBJ1-4, with D possibly being TRBD1 (5 bases). Germline assignment: CDR1 SGHRS and CDR2 YFSETQ. Between the trimmed V and J ends, which lost 0 bases and 8 bases, there was a span of 14 bases. The CDR3 is 15 amino acids. The CDR3 coding sequence is TGCGCCAGCAGCTTGGGGGCCCAGGGTGGCGAAAAACTGTTTTTT. It translates to CASSLGAQGGEKLFF.

This clonotype was found many times. The CDR3 DNA follows: TGTGCCAGCTCACCACGAACAGGGGAGAAAAACATTCAGTACTTC. The encoded protein is CASSPRTGEKNIQYF. The chain recombines TRBV18 with TRBJ2-4; TRBD1 aligns across 7 bases. The CDR3 runs 15 residues. After removal of 1 base from V and 4 bases from J, the junction contained 4 bases not matched to a gene. Germline CDR1 and CDR2: KGHSH and LQKENI.

The J gene is TRBJ1-4, the V gene TRBV14, with 7 bases that match TRBD1. The CDR3 is made up of 18 amino acids. The V and J ends lost 4 bases and 1 base, in that order; junction bases with no gene match: 12. Germline CDR1 reads SGHDN; CDR2 reads FVKESK. This chain's CDR3 is CASSLPGTAYGTNEKLFF. The CDR3 nucleotides read TGTGCCAGCAGCCTCCCCGGGACAGCCTATGGAACTAATGAAAAACTGTTTTTT.

This chain connects TRBV9 to TRBJ2-3, with D possibly TRBD2 on 5 matching bases. This CDR3 has 14 amino acids. V was shortened by 4 bases and J by 3 bases, with 12 bases between the two germline ends. Germline V gene sequence: CDR1 SGDLS, CDR2 YYNGEE. CDR3 region: CASSPTGWTDTQYF. In DNA form, the CDR3 reads TGTGCCAGCAGCCCGACGGGGTGGACAGATACGCAGTATTTT.

This clonotype came up many times. The chain has TRBV4-1 and TRBJ1-2; 9 nucleotides line up with TRBD1. Per the germline V gene, CDR1 is MGHRA and CDR2 is YSYEKL. The ends lost 4 bases at V and 4 bases at J; junction bases unmatched: 7. The CDR3 extends over 15 amino acids. Written as DNA, the CDR3 is TGCGCCAGCAGCCCCCGGACAGGGGCCCCCTATGGCTACACCTTC. This sequence encodes CASSPRTGAPYGYTF.

This clonotype was found a few times. The rearrangement joins TRBV13 to TRBJ1-4; D uncertain. CDR3 size: 14 residues. The germline V gene has CDR1 PRHDT and CDR2 FYEKMQ (reference sequence). V lost 0 bases and J lost 10, with 12 bases in between. The CDR3 nucleotides are TGTGCCAGCAGCTTAGGCCAATTCCATGCAAAACTGTTTTTT. Translation: CASSLGQFHAKLFF.

This clonotype came up many times. The V call is TRBV20-1, the J call TRBJ2-1; no clear D. V was shortened by 6 bases and J by 0 bases, with 12 bases between the two germline ends. The CDR3 is 14 amino acids. Germline values: CDR1 DFQATT, CDR2 SNEGSKA (reference sequence). CDR3 DNA sequence: TGCAGTGCAAGGGATGGTTCCTCCTACAATGAGCAGTTCTTC. Amino acids: CSARDGSSYNEQFF.

The chain has TRBV20-1 and TRBJ1-2, with unresolved D. V lost 1 base to trimming and J lost 4 bases, with 7 bases between them. Germline values: CDR1 DFQATT, CDR2 SNEGSKA (reference sequence). The CDR3 is 12 residues long. The CDR3 reads CSARGSLYGYTF. CDR3 bases: TGCAGTGCTAGAGGTTCCCTCTATGGCTACACCTTC.

The chain has TRBV25-1 and TRBJ2-7, with D hard to call. Per germline, CDR1 MGHDK and CDR2 SYGVNS. The germline V and J ends were trimmed by 6 bases and 7 bases, with 13 bases remaining between them. The CDR3 is 12 amino acids. As DNA, the CDR3 is TGTGCCAGCAGAGAGTCGGGCAATGAGCAGTACTTC. Protein product: CASRESGNEQYF.

This clonotype was counted ten times or more. The DNA of the CDR3 is TGTGCCAGCAGCTTAACCAGCTATGGCTACACCTTC. Translation: CASSLTSYGYTF. The chain uses TRBV28 and TRBJ1-2, with unresolved D. The CDR3 extends over 12 amino acids. V gave up 6 bases and J gave up 4 bases, with 9 bases separating them. CDR1 and CDR2 from the germline V gene are MDHEN and SYDVKM.

Only a few counts were recorded for this clonotype. A junction boundary mismatches the germline segment, possibly from a read error. CDR3 region: CASSLNMGNSEAFF. As DNA, the CDR3 is TGTGCCAGCAGTTTAAACATGGGGAACTCTGAAGCTTTCTTT. The V gene is TRBV12-3 or TRBV12-4, the J gene TRBJ1-1, with D unresolved. This CDR3 region has 14 residues.

This clonotype was found once. This chain links TRBV28 with TRBJ2-5, with TRBD1 as a possible D gene (5 bases). The DNA end favors TRBJ2-7, so the J call may be wrong. The germline V gene has CDR1 MDHEN and CDR2 SYDVKM. The CDR3 has 11 residues. This CDR3 is CASRETDEQYF. The DNA for the CDR3 is TGTGCCAGCAGGGAGACAGACGAGCAGTACTTC.

The V call is TRBV20-1, the J call TRBJ1-4; 9 bases map to TRBD1. The CDR3 contains 15 residues. Germline V gives CDR1 DFQATT, CDR2 SNEGSKA (reference sequence). J gave up 7 bases and V 0 bases, and 6 bases lay outside the gene matches. The chain's CDR3 is CSARDKGTGSEKLFF. For the CDR3, the DNA is TGCAGTGCTAGAGATAAAGGGACAGGGAGTGAAAAACTGTTTTTT.

The chain has TRBV7-3 and TRBJ2-7; D is perhaps TRBD2 (5 bases). CDR1 SGHTA and CDR2 FQGTGA come from the germline V gene. V shed 5 bases and J shed 2 bases, with 28 bases lying between them. This CDR3 is 19 amino acids long. CDR3 nucleotides: TGTGCCAGCAGCGAACCTGCGGGCATCTGGGCTAACGGCCCCTACGAGCAGTACTTC. It is translated as CASSEPAGIWANGPYEQYF.

This clonotype was observed a handful of times. This chain uses TRBV6-5 with TRBJ1-2; 9 bases map to TRBD1. J gave up 3 bases and V 2 bases, and 16 bases lay outside the gene matches. In germline, CDR1 is MNHEY, CDR2 SVGAGI. The CDR3 loop spans 19 amino acids. The DNA of the CDR3 is TGTGCCAGCAGTTACCCACGGAGGCCGGGACAGGGACGGGACTATGGCTACACCTTC. It specifies CASSYPRRPGQGRDYGYTF.